This is a list of T cell receptor beta chains from one sample in a study of spatial heterogeneity in lung cancer. TCRdb recomputed calls from the 5' RACE reads with MiXCR, one row per CDR3 protein. The sample records 15,000 to 20,000 distinct CDR3 sequences, roughly 6.5% being singletons. The sequencing used lung tumor tissue, collected at surgery. Receptor source: a female donor with early-stage non-small cell lung cancer. Both conserved end residues are part of each CDR3. D genes are given only for firm matches. Expanded clones get a size class; other rows say once, few or many, or leave the size out.

>TRBJ1-5|.|many|TRBV10-3
CAISESRDSGGPQHF
TGTGCCATCAGTGAGTCTAGGGACTCCGGAGGGCCCCAGCATTTT
>TRBJ2-7|TRBD2|many|TRBV3-1
CASSEGTSGIYEQYF
TGTGCCAGCAGCGAGGGGACTAGCGGAATTTACGAGCAGTACTTC
>TRBJ1-2|.|many|TRBV28
CASRDSLYGYTF
TGTGCCAGCAGGGACAGCCTCTATGGCTACACCTTC
>TRBJ1-1|TRBD1|many|TRBV6-5
CASSFQDRGGVAFF
TGTGCCAGCAGTTTCCAGGACAGGGGGGGTGTAGCTTTCTTT
>TRBJ1-2|.|many|TRBV29-1
CSATLRGVNYGYTF
TGCAGCGCCACGCTAAGGGGGGTTAACTATGGCTACACCTTC
>TRBJ2-5|.|few|TRBV4-2
CASSHPGDGQETQYF
TGTGCCAGCAGCCACCCTGGAGACGGCCAAGAGACCCAGTACTTC
>TRBJ2-1|TRBD1|many|TRBV5-6
CASSPGTGSYNEQFF
TGTGCCAGCAGCCCCGGGACAGGGTCCTACAATGAGCAGTTCTTC
>TRBJ2-5|TRBD2|medium-sized|TRBV29-1
CSGLTSGETQYF
TGCAGCGGCCTGACTAGCGGAGAGACCCAGTACTTC
>TRBJ1-6|.|many|TRBV5-1
CASSLDRANNSPLHF
TGCGCCAGCAGCTTGGACAGGGCGAATAATTCACCCCTCCACTTT
>TRBJ1-2|TRBD1|many|TRBV6-6
CAGQDRYGYTF
TGTGCCGGACAGGACCGCTATGGCTACACCTTC
>TRBJ2-2|.|many|TRBV6-5
CASRVGRGELFF
TGTGCCAGCAGGGTGGGAAGGGGGGAGCTGTTTTTT
>TRBJ2-1|TRBD1|.|TRBV24-1
CATSDSSRGPYNEQFF
TGTGCCACCAGTGATTCCAGCAGGGGGCCCTACAATGAGCAGTTCTTC
>TRBJ1-1|TRBD1|many|TRBV4-3
CASSQVPQGVTEAFF
TGCGCCAGCAGCCAAGTCCCACAGGGGGTCACTGAAGCTTTCTTT
>TRBJ2-3|.|many|TRBV7-2
CASSFLGADTQYF
TGTGCCAGCAGCTTTTTAGGGGCAGATACGCAGTATTTT
>TRBJ2-7|TRBD1|many|TRBV11-2
CASSPISRQGAYEQYF
TGTGCCAGCAGCCCGATTAGTAGACAGGGGGCTTACGAGCAGTACTTC
>TRBJ2-7|.|few|TRBV6-2/TRBV6-3
CASSSPGWSYEQYF
TGTGCCAGCAGTTCCCCAGGTTGGTCCTACGAGCAGTACTTC
>TRBJ1-2|.|many|TRBV14
CASSQGANYGYTF
TGTGCCAGCAGCCAAGGGGCCAACTATGGCTACACCTTC
>TRBJ2-1|.|.|TRBV12-3/TRBV12-4
CASSFRGLGNEQFF
TGTGCCAGCAGTTTTCGGGGGCTGGGGAATGAGCAGTTCTTC
>TRBJ2-2|.|many|TRBV7-9
CASSSRSGNTGELFF
TGTGCCAGCAGCTCAAGGTCCGGGAACACCGGGGAGCTGTTTTTT
>TRBJ1-2|.|many|TRBV12-3/TRBV12-4
CASSLSNSYGYTF
TGTGCCAGCAGTTTGAGCAACTCCTATGGCTACACCTTC
>TRBJ2-7|TRBD2|medium-sized|TRBV12-3/TRBV12-4
CASSYTSGRAEEQYF
TGTGCCAGCAGTTACACTAGCGGGAGGGCCGAAGAGCAGTACTTC
>TRBJ2-1|.|many|TRBV7-3
CASSPSSSARLNEQFF
TGTGCCAGCAGCCCGAGCAGTAGCGCCCGCCTCAATGAGCAGTTCTTC
>TRBJ1-6|TRBD1|many|TRBV20-1
CSARDGTGDNSPLHF
TGCAGTGCTAGAGATGGGACAGGGGATAATTCACCCCTCCACTTT
>TRBJ2-1|.|many|TRBV20-1
CRLARGGSYNEQFF
TGCAGGTTGGCAAGGGGAGGCTCCTACAATGAGCAGTTCTTC
>TRBJ1-5|TRBD1|.|TRBV6-5
CASSRLTGLNSNQPQHF
TGTGCCAGCAGCCGGTTGACAGGGCTCAATAGCAATCAGCCCCAGCATTTT
>TRBJ2-1|.|.|TRBV28
CATSGGSQENEQFF
TGTGCCACCTCCGGCGGCAGCCAAGAAAATGAGCAGTTCTTC
>TRBJ2-7|TRBD2|many|TRBV5-4
CASSPTLSGRALYEQYF
TGTGCCAGCAGCCCCACCCTTAGCGGGAGGGCCCTCTACGAGCAGTACTTC
>TRBJ1-1|.|many|TRBV10-2
CASSETAGTEAFF
TGCGCCAGCAGTGAGACGGCGGGCACTGAAGCTTTCTTT
>TRBJ2-5|TRBD2|many|TRBV14
CASSPGLAHQETQYF
TGTGCCAGCAGCCCGGGACTAGCACACCAAGAGACCCAGTACTTC
>TRBJ1-2|.|many|TRBV28
CASSLVGTSSSF
TGTGCCAGCAGTTTAGTGGGGACCTCCTCGAGCTTC
>TRBJ1-5|.|many|TRBV6-2/TRBV6-3
CASSYGGEGNQPQHF
TGTGCCAGCAGTTACGGAGGAGAGGGCAATCAGCCCCAGCATTTT
>TRBJ2-7|TRBD1|.|TRBV28
CASSLILGQDQYEQYF
TGTGCCAGCAGTTTAATCCTTGGACAGGATCAATACGAGCAGTACTTC
>TRBJ1-1|TRBD1|many|TRBV4-1
CASSQRTGGANTEAFF
TGCGCCAGCAGCCAGCGGACAGGGGGCGCGAACACTGAAGCTTTCTTT
>TRBJ2-1|TRBD2|many|TRBV28
CASSRASGRLGGEQFF
TGTGCCAGCAGTAGGGCTAGCGGGAGGTTAGGGGGTGAGCAGTTCTTC
>TRBJ2-5|TRBD2|many|TRBV20-1
CSARDPGGSGSETQYF
TGCAGTGCTAGAGATCCTGGCGGGAGCGGATCAGAGACCCAGTACTTC
>TRBJ1-3|.|many|TRBV30
CAWSVLAGAPGNTIYF
TGTGCCTGGAGTGTATTGGCGGGGGCGCCTGGAAACACCATATATTTT
>TRBJ2-7|.|many|TRBV7-8
CASSPRLGTALYEQYF
TGTGCCAGCAGCCCGAGACTAGGGACAGCCCTTTACGAGCAGTACTTC
>TRBJ2-6|.|many|TRBV28
CASSLAGANVLTF
TGTGCCAGCAGTTTAGCTGGGGCCAACGTCCTGACTTTC